This TCR beta chain was obtained from a study of beta chain features in type 1 diabetes. The investigators reverse transcribed all of the isolated RNA, so they sequenced expressed TCRB transcripts. Naive, central memory and regulatory T cell samples yielded approximately 3.3 million reads on average. Clones were sequenced by immunoSEQ multiplex PCR, and TCRdb holds only the in-frame ones, with some missing. This table holds more than 350,000 clones, roughly 10% found once. Turning to this clone: What it recognizes is unknown.

Germline V gives CDR1 KGHSH, CDR2 LQKENI. The CDR3 totals 16 residues. After removal of 3 bases from V and 4 bases from J, the junction contained 7 bases not matched to a gene. Study-level results: Type 1 diabetes patients had fewer VDJ junction insertions and more deletions. A moderate, significant TCRB CDR3 shortening appeared in type 1 diabetes across four CD4+ subsets.

This clonotype originated in a woman aged 18-35 years in good health. The J gene is TRBJ2-5, the V gene TRBV18; TRBD2 matches 11 bases. Sequencing was carried out using naive CD4+ T cells from blood. Here the CDR3 DNA reads TGTGCCAGCTCACCGCTACTAGCGGGGGCTGGAGAGACCCAGTACTTC. Amino acids: CASSPLLAGAGETQYF.